This entry concerns a single T cell receptor (beta chain). This entry comes from a study of technical replicates of blood from a few donors. The data were produced by immunoSEQ multiplex PCR, yet TCRdb's version contains in-frame clones alone and is incomplete. Found here are around 62,000 clones, roughly 98% of them singletons; the top ten hold around 0.15%. CDR3 size: 16 residues. Germline CDR1 reads MNHEY; CDR2 reads SMNVEV (reference sequence). The junction had 11 bases not matched to a gene; V was cut back by 7 bases and J by 3 bases. Sequenced sample: T cells isolated from PBMCs. The sequence was obtained from a human donor in good health. The chain employs TRBV27 and TRBJ2-7; 11 positions agree with TRBD1. The CDR3: CASTGGGGTGGYEQYF. CDR3 DNA sequence: TGTGCCAGCACCGGAGGAGGGGGGACAGGGGGCTACGAGCAGTACTTC.